This T cell receptor (beta chain) was obtained from a study of spatial heterogeneity in lung cancer. Study context: Each distinct TCR and UMI combination averaged more than ten appearances in raw reads.

Time point described: sample taken at primary tumor resection. Whole RNA from tumor, nontumor lung or frozen PBMC was sequenced unsorted. Every TCR cDNA molecule bore its own unique molecular identifier. TCRdb reprocessed the 5' RACE reads via MiXCR and lists one record per CDR3 protein. The profile shows 90,000 to 95,000 distinct CDR3 sequences, approximately 12% of them singletons. The receptor was derived from a male donor with early-stage non-small cell lung cancer. The material sequenced was PBMCs, taken at surgery.

Here the CDR3 DNA reads TGTGCCAGCAGCTTACGTTCAGCTGGGGCCAACGTCCTGACTTTC. This sequence encodes CASSLRSAGANVLTF. The rearrangement joins TRBV7-2 to TRBJ2-6; D not resolved. V shed 2 bases and J shed 2 bases, with 7 bases lying between them. This CDR3 comprises 15 residues. Germline V gene data show CDR1 as SGHTA and CDR2 as FQGNSA.